Listed below are T cell receptor beta chains from one sample, sequenced in a study of PD-1 blockade in classical Hodgkin lymphoma. Generated by immunoSEQ multiplex PCR, the TCRdb table keeps only in-frame clones and is missing some. The table has 65,000 to 95,000 clones, under 90% seen once. The sample here was peripheral blood mononuclear cells (PBMCs), taken at baseline. The receptors here all came from a human donor with classical Hodgkin lymphoma. Each CDR3 is given with its conserved first and last residue. Each record gives: D gene, V gene, J gene, clone size, CDR3 DNA, CDR3 protein. D genes are given only for firm matches. Expanded clones are given a class, and other clones once, few, many or no size at all.

>-|TRBV6-4|TRBJ1-1|-
TGTGCCAGCAGAGATCCGGGCCAGGAAGCTTTCTTT
CASRDPGQEAFF
>TRBD2|TRBV7-9|TRBJ2-1|-
TGTGCCAGCAGCTTAGCGGCAGCGGGAGGTAATGGTGAGCAGTTCTTC
CASSLAAAGGNGEQFF
>-|TRBV27|TRBJ1-3|-
-
CASSSSWGLGNTIYF
>TRBD2|TRBV5-1|TRBJ2-2|-
TGCGCCAGCAGCTTGGGGCTAGCGGGAGACGGGGAGCTGTTTTTT
CASSLGLAGDGELFF
>-|TRBV20-1|TRBJ2-7|-
TGCAGTGCCCCAGGGGACGAGCAGTACTTC
CSAPGDEQYF
>-|TRBV29-1|TRBJ1-2|-
TGCAGCGTTTATGGGGTGTACGATGGCTACACCTTC
CSVYGVYDGYTF
>-|TRBV21-1|TRBJ2-5|-
TGTGCCAGCAGCAAATCCCCCGGGACTAGAGGCGGGCAAGAGACCCAGTACTTC
CASSKSPGTRGGQETQYF
>TRBD2|TRBV9|TRBJ2-1|-
TGTGCCAGCAGCACCGCTAGCGGGACTTACAATGAGCAGTTCTTC
CASSTASGTYNEQFF
>-|TRBV11-2|TRBJ1-2|-
TGTGCCAGCAGCTTTTCCGAGGGGAGTCGTGGCTACACCTTC
CASSFSEGSRGYTF
>TRBD2|TRBV6-6|TRBJ2-1|-
TGTGCCAGCAGTTACGGCACTAGCGGGAGGGATGAGCAGTTCTTC
CASSYGTSGRDEQFF
>TRBD1|TRBV7-6|TRBJ2-7|-
TGTGCCAGCAGCATGGAACCGGGACAGGTTGCCGAGCAGTACTTC
CASSMEPGQVAEQYF
>-|TRBV7-8|TRBJ1-2|-
TGTGCCAGCAGCTTCTCCGGGACCCGTGGCTACACCTTC
CASSFSGTRGYTF
>-|TRBV7-9|TRBJ1-4|-
TGTGCCAGCACCCCCATCGGAGCTAATGAAAAACTGTTTTTT
CASTPIGANEKLFF
>-|TRBV2|TRBJ2-7|-
TGTGCCAGCAGTGAAGGGTCCGGCAGGTTGTACGAGCAGTACTTC
CASSEGSGRLYEQYF
>-|TRBV4-1|TRBJ1-3|-
TGCGCCAGCAGCCAATCCAGTGAGGTGGCCATATATTTT
CASSQSSEVAIYF
>-|TRBV5-4|TRBJ2-1|once
TGTGCCAGCAGCTTGGTAGCGCCAAACAATGAGCAGTTCTTC
CASSLVAPNNEQFF
>-|TRBV13|TRBJ1-2|-
TGTGCCAGCAGCTTGGGTCCCCGGACAGAAGTATCCCTCGGCTACACCTTC
CASSLGPRTEVSLGYTF
>-|TRBV7-6|TRBJ1-5|-
TGTGCCAGCAGCTTAGGAGGGACGGCATCCAATCAGCCCCAGCATTTT
CASSLGGTASNQPQHF
>TRBD2|TRBV30|TRBJ2-1|-
TGTGCCTCGGGACTAGCGGGAGTTAGGCAGTTCTTC
CASGLAGVRQFF
>TRBD2|TRBV14|TRBJ2-1|-
TGTGCCAGCAGCCCAATAGCGGGAGGCTACAATGAGCAGTTCTTC
CASSPIAGGYNEQFF
>TRBD2|TRBV5-1|TRBJ2-7|-
TGCGCCAGCAGCTTGGAGGCTAGCGGGAGTCACGAGCAGTACTTC
CASSLEASGSHEQYF
>-|TRBV11-2|TRBJ2-5|few
TGTGCCAGCAGCTCCCAGGGCAGGGGAATCCAAGAGACCCAGTACTTC
CASSSQGRGIQETQYF
>-|TRBV30|TRBJ1-5|-
TGTGCCTGGAGTGTCTGGGATAATCAGCCCCAGCATTTT
CAWSVWDNQPQHF
>-|TRBV29-1|TRBJ2-7|-
TGCAGCGTTGAAGACCCAGGCGAGCAGTACTTC
CSVEDPGEQYF
>TRBD1|TRBV11-2|TRBJ2-3|-
TGTGCCAGCAGCTCGGACAGGGGCACAGATACGCAGTATTTT
CASSSDRGTDTQYF
>TRBD1|TRBV11-2|TRBJ1-5|-
TGTGCCAGCAGCGTAGACAGGGCTTCTTATCAGCCCCAGCATTTT
CASSVDRASYQPQHF
>-|TRBV19|TRBJ1-2|once
TGTGCCAGTAGTTGGGGCAAAAAGGATGGCTACACCTTC
CASSWGKKDGYTF
>TRBD2|TRBV7-2|TRBJ2-1|-
TGTGCCAGCAGCGTGACTAGCGGGAGGTACAATGAGCAGTTCTTC
CASSVTSGRYNEQFF
>-|TRBV10-3|TRBJ2-7|-
TGTGCCATCAGTGAGGCGTCCTCGGGTTACGAGCAGTACTTC
CAISEASSGYEQYF